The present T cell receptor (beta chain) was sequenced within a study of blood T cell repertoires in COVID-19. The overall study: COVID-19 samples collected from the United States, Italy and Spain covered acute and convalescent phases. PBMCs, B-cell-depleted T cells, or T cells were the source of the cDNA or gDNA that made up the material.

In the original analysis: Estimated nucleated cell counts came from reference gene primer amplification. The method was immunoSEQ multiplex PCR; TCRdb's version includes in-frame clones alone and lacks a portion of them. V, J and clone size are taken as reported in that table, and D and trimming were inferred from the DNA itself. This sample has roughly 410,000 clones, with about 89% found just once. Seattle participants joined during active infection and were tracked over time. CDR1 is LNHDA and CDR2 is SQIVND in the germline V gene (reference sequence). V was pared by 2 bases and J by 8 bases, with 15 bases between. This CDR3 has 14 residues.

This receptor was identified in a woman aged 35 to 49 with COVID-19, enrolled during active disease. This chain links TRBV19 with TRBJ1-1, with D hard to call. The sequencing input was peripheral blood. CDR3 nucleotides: TGTGCCAGTAGTATATATGGTGCAGTTCGAGAAGCTTTCTTT. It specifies CASSIYGAVREAFF.